This T cell receptor beta chain was sequenced during a study of CD8+ T cells in alopecia areata. V was shortened by 3 bases and J by 1 base, with 7 bases between the two germline ends. This CDR3 is 13 amino acids long. Germline V gene sequence: CDR1 MNHEY, CDR2 SMNVEV (reference sequence). The study team obtained lesional scalp punch biopsies and peripheral blood from alopecia areata patients. RNA was extracted and reverse transcribed into cDNA as the sequencing template. Sequenced by immunoSEQ multiplex PCR; TCRdb stores in-frame clones only, minus some. Of 7,000 to 9,500 clones listed, roughly 55% were seen once; the top ten hold 13%. As concerns this clone: Its specificity is not known.

Study-wide results and caveats: In patients, TCRs were shared less clearly than in mice, and HLA may possibly be involved. In scalp samples, resident alphabeta T cells of normal skin are also sequenced.

The TCR comes from a human donor with alopecia areata. The J gene is TRBJ2-7, the V gene TRBV27; D tentatively fits TRBD1 or TRBD2 (5 bases each). The material was skin, obtained at week 0. CDR3 DNA: TGTGCCAGCAGTTTTTGGGGGTCCTACGAGCAGTACTTC. Translation: CASSFWGSYEQYF.